Shown below are 16 T cell receptor beta chains from a single sample sequenced in a study of cytomegalovirus exposure and HLA in healthy donors. The PCR ran on 60 Vbeta and 13 Jbeta primers. Here immunoSEQ multiplex PCR was the method, and the copy in TCRdb shows in-frame clones only, minus some. The listing contains under 95,000 clones. Sequencing input: PBMCs. Receptor source: a young man in good health and CMV-seropositive.

This chain joins TRBV19 and TRBJ2-4; 7 bases fit TRBD1. J gave up 0 bases and V 5 bases, and 19 bases lay outside the gene matches. Looked up from germline, CDR1 is LNHDA and CDR2 is SQIVND (reference sequence). CDR3 length: 20 amino acids. In DNA form, the CDR3 reads TGTGCCAGTAGTGTTAAGCCCGGGACAGCACTTTTACTAGCCAAAAACATTCAGTACTTC. This encodes CASSVKPGTALLLAKNIQYF.

V gene TRBV11-2 combines with J gene TRBJ2-7; TRBD1 matches at 9 bases. The CDR3 consists of 15 residues. After removal of 1 base from V and 4 bases from J, the junction contained 5 bases not matched to a gene. Germline CDR1 SGHAT, CDR2 FQNNGV. The CDR3, as DNA: TGTGCCAGCAGCTTAGGAACAGGGGGCGGTTACGAGCAGTACTTC. Protein: CASSLGTGGGYEQYF.

The rearrangement joins TRBV6-1 to TRBJ2-3; unclear D gene. CDR3 length: 13 residues. In germline, CDR1 is MNHNS, CDR2 SASEGT. V was cut by 4 bases and J by 5 bases, with 10 bases left in between. The CDR3 spells CASSAERRDTQYF. CDR3 DNA: TGTGCCAGCAGTGCAGAGAGGAGAGATACGCAGTATTTT.

This sequence joins TRBV29-1 and TRBJ2-3; the match to TRBD2 covers 11 bases. This CDR3 is 14 amino acids long. Germline-derived CDR1 and CDR2 are SQVTM and ANQGSEA. V dropped 6 bases and J dropped 7; count of bases not matched to a gene: 9. The CDR3 nucleotides are TGCAGCGTCAAATTAGCGGGAGGGCCATATACGCAGTATTTT. The encoded protein is CSVKLAGGPYTQYF.

J is TRBJ2-7 and V is TRBV4-1; perhaps TRBD2 as D (6 bases). V was cut by 1 base and J by 8 bases, with 12 bases left in between. The germline V gene has CDR1 MGHRA and CDR2 YSYEKL. CDR3 length: 13 amino acids. The CDR3 nucleotides are TGCGCCAGCAGCCAAGGGGTGGAGGGCCAGCAGTACTTC. Protein sequence: CASSQGVEGQQYF.

The rearrangement uses TRBV7-8 and TRBJ2-2, with 10 bases lining up with TRBD2. V lost 5 bases and J lost 1; bases outside the gene matches: 4. Germline loops: CDR1 SGHVS, CDR2 FQNEAQ. This CDR3 region has 16 residues. The CDR3 spells CASSRLAGVNTGELFF. DNA of the CDR3: TGTGCCAGCAGCCGTCTAGCGGGAGTGAACACCGGGGAGCTGTTTTTT.

The V and J genes are TRBV9 and TRBJ2-7, with 7 nucleotides matching TRBD1. Germline V gene sequence: CDR1 SGDLS, CDR2 YYNGEE. V shed 0 bases and J 3 bases; nucleotides not matched to a gene: 3. This CDR3 contains 14 residues. In DNA, the CDR3 is TGTGCCAGCAGCGTAGCAGGGACAGACTACGAGCAGTACTTC. Its protein product is CASSVAGTDYEQYF.

V usage is TRBV7-8 and J usage is TRBJ2-7; 8 bases are shared with TRBD1. Germline assignment: CDR1 SGHVS and CDR2 FQNEAQ. The trim removed 1 base at V and 2 bases at J, leaving 4 bases unmatched. This CDR3 has 15 amino acids. The CDR3 loop reads CASSLVGRGPYEQYF. CDR3 nucleotides: TGTGCCAGCAGCTTAGTAGGCAGGGGGCCCTACGAGCAGTACTTC.

The chain has TRBV19 and TRBJ2-3; no clear D. This CDR3 is 16 amino acids long. V was pared by 5 bases and J by 0 bases, with 15 bases between. Germline V gene data show CDR1 as LNHDA and CDR2 as SQIVND (reference sequence). Here the CDR3 reads CASSHGQIPSTDTQYF. Here the CDR3 DNA reads TGTGCCAGTAGTCATGGGCAGATCCCTAGCACAGATACGCAGTATTTT.

The J gene is TRBJ1-3, the V gene TRBV4-1; D not resolved. The CDR3 contains 17 residues. V lost 0 bases to trimming and J lost 0 bases, with 12 bases between them. Germline V gene sequence: CDR1 MGHRA, CDR2 YSYEKL. The CDR3 region has the DNA TGCGCCAGCAGCCAAGACCCGGGTCCATTCTCTGGAAACACCATATATTTT. Translation: CASSQDPGPFSGNTIYF.

The V gene is TRBV5-1, the J gene TRBJ2-5; D not resolved. V was cut by 0 bases and J by 1 base, with 7 bases left in between. The CDR3 totals 14 residues. Germline V CDR1 and CDR2: SGHRS, YFSETQ. As DNA, the CDR3 is TGCGCCAGCAGCTTGGACAGCATCCAAGAGACCCAGTACTTC. Translation gives CASSLDSIQETQYF.

V is TRBV6-5 and J is TRBJ2-7; 9 positions match TRBD2. Germline CDR1 and CDR2: MNHEY and SVGAGI. This CDR3 is 14 amino acids long. With 4 bases clipped from V and 3 bases from J, the junction kept 4 bases outside the gene matches. The CDR3 nucleotides read TGTGCCAGCAGTTCCAAAGCGGGGGGCTACGAGCAGTACTTC. As protein: CASSSKAGGYEQYF.

This chain uses TRBV6-1 with TRBJ1-5; D possibly corresponds to TRBD1 (5 bases). CDR3 length: 12 amino acids. Deletions cut 3 bases from V and 7 bases from J, with 7 bases between. Per germline, CDR1 MNHNS and CDR2 SASEGT. The CDR3 region has the DNA TGTGCCAGCAGTGAGGGGCCCCAGCCCCAGCATTTT. Residues: CASSEGPQPQHF.

The gene calls are TRBV6-5 and TRBJ2-7, with TRBD1 identical over 8 bases. CDR3 size: 15 residues. V was clipped by 6 bases and J by 3 bases; unmatched bases: 10. CDR1 and CDR2 (germline): MNHEY, SVGAGI. CDR3 in amino acids: CASSQNRGLSYEQYF. CDR3 bases: TGTGCCAGCAGCCAAAACAGGGGGTTAAGCTACGAGCAGTACTTC.

CDR3: CASSRGAFYEQYF. Here the CDR3 DNA reads TGTGCCAGCAGTCGTGGGGCCTTTTACGAGCAGTACTTC. The chain carries TRBV6-5 and TRBJ2-7; D may be TRBD1 (5 bases). This CDR3 comprises 13 residues. V lost 5 bases to trimming and J lost 4 bases, with 12 bases between them. Germline CDR1 and CDR2: MNHEY and SVGAGI.

Its frequency marks this clone as medium-sized. This sequence joins TRBV19 and TRBJ2-5, with 8 bases aligning to TRBD2. J was trimmed by 2 bases and V by 9 bases; bases with no gene match: 11. CDR1 is LNHDA and CDR2 is SQIVND in the germline V gene (reference sequence). This CDR3 region has 15 residues. CDR3 nucleotide sequence: TGTGCCAGCTCATCCGGGACTAGTTCACAAGAGACCCAGTACTTC. It encodes CASSSGTSSQETQYF.